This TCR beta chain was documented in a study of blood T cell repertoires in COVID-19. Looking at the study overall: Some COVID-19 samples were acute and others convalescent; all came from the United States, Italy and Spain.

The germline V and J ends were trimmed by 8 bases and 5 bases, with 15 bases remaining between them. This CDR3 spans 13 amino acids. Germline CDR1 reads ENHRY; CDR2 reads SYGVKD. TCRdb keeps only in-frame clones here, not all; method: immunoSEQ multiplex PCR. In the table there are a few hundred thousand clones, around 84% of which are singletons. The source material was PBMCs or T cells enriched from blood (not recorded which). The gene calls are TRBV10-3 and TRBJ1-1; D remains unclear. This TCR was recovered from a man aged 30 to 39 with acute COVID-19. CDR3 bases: TGTGCCATCCGGGGAGGTGGGTATACTGAAGCTTTCTTT. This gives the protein CAIRGGGYTEAFF.